One and the same sample provided the 2 T cell receptor beta chains below, sequenced in a study of T-cell reconstitution after alpha-beta-depleted transplantation in children. Unique molecular identifiers were incorporated during preparation of the TCRbeta library. Each CDR3 protein gets one entry after TCRdb re-called the PCR reads with MiXCR. In the table there are hundreds of thousands of distinct CDR3 sequences, approximately 12% of which are singletons. Sequencing was performed on PBMCs, mostly from graft donor cells, taken 360 days after TCRalphabeta/CD19-depleted stem cell transplant. The origin of the receptors is a male patient between 10 and 17 years old who had a stem cell transplant for acute myeloid leukemia, so the T cells may come from the graft donor.

V and J are TRBV5-5 and TRBJ2-4; tentative D call: TRBD1 (5 bases). The CDR3 length is 18 residues. Germline V CDR1 and CDR2: SGHKS, YYEKEE (reference sequence). The V and J ends lost 4 bases and 0 bases respectively, with 20 bases between them. CDR3 in amino acids: CASSTHDSYLLAKNIQYF. In DNA, the CDR3 is TGTGCCAGCAGCACACATGACAGCTACCTCTTAGCCAAAAACATTCAGTACTTC.

This clonotype was observed a few times. The chain joins TRBV15 to TRBJ2-7; 7 bases fit TRBD2. V shed 0 bases and J 6 bases; nucleotides not matched to a gene: 8. CDR1 and CDR2 (germline): LNHNV, YYDKDF (reference sequence). This CDR3 comprises 15 residues. The CDR3 coding sequence is TGTGCCACCAGCAGAGATCGCGGACTAGGGAGCGAGCAGTACTTC. Its translation: CATSRDRGLGSEQYF.